Shown below are 24 T cell receptor beta chains from a single sample sequenced in a study of cytomegalovirus exposure and HLA in healthy donors. 60 Vbeta and 13 Jbeta primers were used in PCR. Here immunoSEQ multiplex PCR was the method, and the copy in TCRdb shows in-frame clones only, minus some. The profile shows approximately 150,000 clones, around three quarters of them singletons. Sequencing was done on a sample of PBMCs. These receptors were obtained from a woman aged 40-49 years in good health and CMV-seronegative.

This sequence joins TRBV28 and TRBJ1-5; D unclear. Trimming shortened V by 4 bases and J by 4 bases, and 8 bases separated the two germline ends. The germline gives CDR1 MDHEN, CDR2 SYDVKM. This CDR3 is 13 amino acids long. This CDR3 reads CASSSLGNQPQHF. The CDR3 bases are TGTGCCAGCAGTTCCCTCGGGAATCAGCCCCAGCATTTT.

The V and J genes are TRBV25-1 and TRBJ2-7; D call uncertain. V lost 3 bases and J 1 base, leaving 7 bases between the germline ends. The CDR3 is made up of 13 amino acids. Germline CDR1 and CDR2: MGHDK and SYGVNS. CDR3 amino acids: CASSEMESYEQYF. For the CDR3, the DNA is TGTGCCAGCAGTGAGATGGAGTCCTACGAGCAGTACTTC.

The V call is TRBV5-1, the J call TRBJ1-5; 9 bases agree with TRBD1. V lost 1 base to trimming and J lost 11 bases; unmatched junction nucleotides: 19. The CDR3 consists of 18 residues. The germline V gene encodes CDR1 SGHRS and CDR2 YFSETQ. This CDR3 reads CASSLNDGTGMGGRSQHF. The CDR3 DNA reads TGCGCCAGCAGCTTGAATGATGGGACAGGGATGGGTGGGAGATCCCAGCATTTT.

V and J are TRBV5-1 and TRBJ2-7, with 10 bases fitting TRBD2. The CDR3 is 16 amino acids. J lost 6 bases, V lost 3 bases, and 12 bases had no gene match. Germline V gene sequence: CDR1 SGHRS, CDR2 YFSETQ. CDR3 sequence reads: CASSWVSGSGRSEQYF. CDR3 nucleotide sequence: TGCGCCAGCAGCTGGGTTTCCGGTAGCGGGAGGAGCGAGCAGTACTTC.

This clone has only one observation. The chain couples TRBV30 to TRBJ1-3, with a tentative D call TRBD1 (6 bases). CDR3 length: 13 amino acids. V lost 2 bases, J lost 4 bases, and 9 bases lay in between. Germline V gives CDR1 GTSNPN, CDR2 SVGIG (reference sequence). CDR3 nucleotides: TGTGCCTGGAGTACAGGGTCGGGAAACACCATATATTTT. This codes for CAWSTGSGNTIYF.

The V gene is TRBV4-1, the J gene TRBJ2-7; the match to TRBD2 covers 13 bases. This CDR3 has 20 residues. The ends lost 0 bases at V and 5 bases at J; junction bases unmatched: 16. Germline values: CDR1 MGHRA, CDR2 YSYEKL. The CDR3 here is CASSQDIPSGTSGRVHEQYF. The CDR3 bases are TGCGCCAGCAGCCAAGATATTCCCTCCGGCACTAGCGGGAGGGTCCACGAGCAGTACTTC.

With regard to this clone: The sample contains more than one DNA sequence encoding this CDR3. The chain combines TRBV30 with TRBJ1-5, with TRBD1 as a possible D gene (5 bases). CDR3 length equals 13 residues. The germline V gene encodes CDR1 GTSNPN and CDR2 SVGIG (reference sequence). V lost 2 bases and J 5 bases, leaving 10 bases between the germline ends. CDR3 DNA sequence: TGTGCCTGGAGTCAAGGAGGGGATCAGCCCCAGCATTTT. It translates to CAWSQGGDQPQHF.

The chain recombines TRBV5-4 with TRBJ1-2, with 7 bases lining up with TRBD1. Germline-derived CDR1 and CDR2 are SGHNT and YYREEE (reference sequence). With V trimmed by 3 bases and J by 2 bases, 1 base remained unmatched. The CDR3 contains 13 residues. In DNA form, the CDR3 reads TGTGCCAGCAGCTCGACAGGGAACTATGGCTACACCTTC. Translation gives CASSSTGNYGYTF.

The chain couples TRBV18 to TRBJ1-2; D gene unclear. V gave up 3 bases and J gave up 8 bases, with 13 bases separating them. CDR1 and CDR2 (germline): KGHSH, LQKENI. This CDR3 spans 13 amino acids. CDR3: CASSPNEREGYTF. CDR3 DNA: TGTGCCAGCTCACCCAACGAGAGGGAAGGCTACACCTTC.

This clone turned up a few times. The chain joins TRBV15 to TRBJ2-3; D gene uncertain. V lost 0 bases, J lost 8 bases, and 6 bases lay in between. The CDR3 totals 12 residues. Per the germline V gene, CDR1 is LNHNV and CDR2 is YYDKDF (reference sequence). CDR3 sequence reads: CATSRDAGTQYF. CDR3 nucleotides: TGTGCCACCAGCAGAGATGCCGGTACGCAGTATTTT. The variable domain in full, completed from reference TRBV15 and TRBJ2-3, reads DAMVIQNPRYQVTQFGKPVTLSCSQTLNHNVMYWYQQKSSQAPKLLFHYYDKDFNNEADTPDNFQSRRPNTSFCFLDIRSPGLGDTAMYLCATSRDAGTQYFGPGTRLTVL.

This CDR3 is CASSPWQALDEQYF. CDR3 nucleotides: TGTGCCAGCAGCCCCTGGCAGGCTCTGGACGAGCAGTACTTC. The V gene is TRBV5-6, the J gene TRBJ2-7; D is uncertain. Germline loops: CDR1 SGHDT, CDR2 YYEEEE. This CDR3 contains 14 residues. V lost 4 bases, J lost 5 bases, and 16 bases lay in between.

The genes are TRBV5-1 and TRBJ1-2, with 9 bases matching TRBD1. The germline gives CDR1 SGHRS, CDR2 YFSETQ. V shed 3 bases, J shed 3 bases, and the junction held 6 bases outside the gene matches. The CDR3 extends over 15 amino acids. CDR3: CASSSDRGVDYGYTF. The CDR3 DNA is TGCGCCAGCAGCTCCGACAGGGGGGTTGACTATGGCTACACCTTC. Full variable domain (missing parts from reference TRBV5-1 and TRBJ1-2): KAGVTQTPRYLIKTRGQQVTLSCSPISGHRSVSWYQQTPGQGLQFLFEYFSETQRNKGNFPGRFSGRQFSNSRSEMNVSTLELGDSALYLCASSSDRGVDYGYTFGSGTRLTVV.

The chain joins TRBV6-4 to TRBJ1-1, with TRBD1 matching 8 bases. This CDR3 spans 16 amino acids. Germline V CDR1 and CDR2: MRHNA, SNTAGT. Trimming removed 1 base from V and 2 bases from J; junction bases left unmatched: 6. CDR3 sequence: CASSDWDRTPNTEAFF. CDR3 sequence (DNA): TGTGCCAGCAGTGACTGGGACAGGACCCCAAACACTGAAGCTTTCTTT.

This chain connects TRBV30 to TRBJ1-1; tentative D call: TRBD1 (6 bases). The CDR3 spans 13 residues. Trimming shortened V by 5 bases and J by 6 bases, and 16 bases separated the two germline ends. Germline CDR1 and CDR2: GTSNPN and SVGIG (reference sequence). The CDR3 bases are TGTGCCTGGGAAGGTAGAGGGGGTGCTGAAGCTTTCTTT. It encodes CAWEGRGGAEAFF. The full variable domain, rest sourced from reference TRBV30 and TRBJ1-1, is SQTIHQWPATLVQPVGSPLSLECTVEGTSNPNLYWYRQAAGRGLQLLFYSVGIGQISSEVPQNLSASRPQDRQFILSSKKLLLSDSGFYLCAWEGRGGAEAFFGQGTRLTVV.

The chain carries TRBV7-2 and TRBJ2-7, with unresolved D. CDR3 size: 13 residues. Germline CDR1 SGHTA, CDR2 FQGNSA. Trimming took off 2 bases at V and 4 bases at J, with 9 bases between the two ends. The CDR3 nucleotides read TGTGCCAGCAGCTTATTAGTCTCGTACGAGCAGTACTTC. It specifies CASSLLVSYEQYF. The whole variable domain, remainder taken from reference TRBV7-2 and TRBJ2-7, is GAGVSQSPSNKVTEKGKDVELRCDPISGHTALYWYRQSLGQGLEFLIYFQGNSAPDKSGLPSDRFSAERTGGSVSTLTIQRTQQEDSAVYLCASSLLVSYEQYFGPGTRLTVT.

The V gene is TRBV11-2, the J gene TRBJ1-1, with D possibly being TRBD1 (6 bases). CDR1 and CDR2 from the germline V gene are SGHAT and FQNNGV. The V end lost 5 bases, the J end lost 2 bases, and 9 bases lay between the germline ends. The CDR3 totals 13 residues. CDR3: CASSRQDNTEAFF. CDR3 bases: TGTGCCAGCAGCCGACAGGACAACACTGAAGCTTTCTTT.

V gene TRBV7-9 combines with J gene TRBJ2-7; 8 positions match TRBD2. This CDR3 is 15 amino acids long. Losses at the gene ends were 4 bases for V and 1 base for J; bases not matched to a gene: 6. CDR1 is SEHNR, CDR2 FQNEAQ, per germline (reference sequence). DNA for the CDR3: TGTGCCAGCAGCTGGGGACGGGGGGGGTCCTACGAGCAGTACTTC. Translation gives CASSWGRGGSYEQYF.

This clone showed up just once. This chain uses TRBV5-1 with TRBJ2-1, with TRBD2 matching 8 bases. CDR3 length: 15 amino acids. Germline values: CDR1 SGHRS, CDR2 YFSETQ. V was pared by 3 bases and J by 4 bases, with 6 bases of the junction left unmatched. The CDR3 spells CASSSLAVAYNEQFF. Written as DNA, the CDR3 is TGCGCCAGCAGCTCACTAGCGGTAGCTTACAATGAGCAGTTCTTC. Full variable domain (remainder filled in from reference TRBV5-1 and TRBJ2-1): KAGVTQTPRYLIKTRGQQVTLSCSPISGHRSVSWYQQTPGQGLQFLFEYFSETQRNKGNFPGRFSGRQFSNSRSEMNVSTLELGDSALYLCASSSLAVAYNEQFFGPGTRLTVL.

The chain joins TRBV10-3 to TRBJ1-1; weak D call: TRBD1 (6 bases). The CDR3 loop spans 14 amino acids. From germline, CDR1 is ENHRY and CDR2 SYGVKD. Trimming cost V 9 bases and J 3 bases, with 17 bases left between them. Written as DNA, the CDR3 is TGTGCCATGGCAAAAACTGAGGGGGACACTGAAGCTTTCTTT. Translated: CAMAKTEGDTEAFF.

This chain links TRBV28 with TRBJ1-2, with 7 nucleotides matching TRBD1. Germline V CDR1 and CDR2: MDHEN, SYDVKM. The CDR3 consists of 13 residues. After removal of 3 bases from V and 5 bases from J, the junction contained 3 bases not matched to a gene. The CDR3 is CASSFQGEYGYTF. The CDR3 DNA reads as TGTGCCAGCAGTTTTCAGGGGGAATATGGCTACACCTTC.

The CDR3 protein is CASSPSNTGYNEQFF. CDR3 coding DNA: TGTGCCAGCAGTCCAAGTAACACAGGCTACAATGAGCAGTTCTTC. The chain carries TRBV7-3 and TRBJ2-1; TRBD1 is a possible D gene (5 bases). V gave up 6 bases and J gave up 3 bases, with 15 bases separating them. The CDR3 sequence is 15 residues long. CDR1 and CDR2 (germline): SGHTA, FQGTGA.

This clone was seen only a few times. V and J are TRBV7-9 and TRBJ2-5; D possibly corresponds to TRBD2 (6 bases). Per germline, CDR1 SEHNR and CDR2 FQNEAQ (reference sequence). The CDR3 covers 13 residues. V lost 0 bases, J lost 4 bases, and 6 bases lay in between. The CDR3 DNA reads as TGTGCCAGCAGCTTAGCGGAGGGAGAGACCCAGTACTTC. Translated, it gives CASSLAEGETQYF.

This clone is a singleton in its sample. The chain couples TRBV28 to TRBJ2-4, with 9 bases matching TRBD1. J gave up 10 bases and V 2 bases, and 3 bases lay outside the gene matches. Germline V CDR1 and CDR2: MDHEN, SYDVKM. The CDR3 runs 13 residues. CDR3 amino acids: CASSLGTGRIQYF. DNA of the CDR3: TGTGCCAGCAGTTTAGGGACAGGGCGGATTCAGTACTTC.

The genes are TRBV28 and TRBJ2-6; perhaps TRBD2 as D (5 bases). V was trimmed by 1 base and J by 2 bases, leaving 9 bases between them. Germline V gene sequence: CDR1 MDHEN, CDR2 SYDVKM. The CDR3 covers 16 residues. CDR3 region: CASSLSGETGANVLTF. The CDR3 DNA sequence: TGTGCCAGCAGTTTATCCGGGGAGACTGGGGCCAACGTCCTGACTTTC. Together with reference TRBV28 and TRBJ2-6, the CDR3 gives the full variable domain: DVKVTQSSRYLVKRTGEKVFLECVQDMDHENMFWYRQDPGLGLRLIYFSYDVKMKEKGDIPEGYSVSREKKERFSLILESASTNQTSMYLCASSLSGETGANVLTFGAGSRLTVL.